Sequencing of this TCR beta chain was carried out in a study of T cells in women clearing cervical HPV infection. Method: immunoSEQ multiplex PCR; TCRdb's copy keeps in-frame clones and lacks some. The sample has 40,000 to 55,000 clones; the top ten hold 1.2%. The CDR3 covers 16 residues. J gave up 1 base and V 4 bases, and 7 bases lay outside the gene matches. As concerns this clone: Read coverage stops 3 residues before the CDR3 terminus; the germline J gene supplies the remainder.

Sequencing was performed on blood buffy coat. This clonotype originated in a woman aged 18 to 75 with a cervical HPV16 infection that either progressed to CIN3+ or cleared (not recorded which). This chain joins TRBV12-3 or TRBV12-4 and TRBJ2-3; 8 nucleotides agree with TRBD2. The CDR3: CASSSSSGSGTDTQYF. Incomplete CDR3 DNA: TGTGCCAGCAGTTCCTCCAGCGGGAGCGGCACAGATACG.